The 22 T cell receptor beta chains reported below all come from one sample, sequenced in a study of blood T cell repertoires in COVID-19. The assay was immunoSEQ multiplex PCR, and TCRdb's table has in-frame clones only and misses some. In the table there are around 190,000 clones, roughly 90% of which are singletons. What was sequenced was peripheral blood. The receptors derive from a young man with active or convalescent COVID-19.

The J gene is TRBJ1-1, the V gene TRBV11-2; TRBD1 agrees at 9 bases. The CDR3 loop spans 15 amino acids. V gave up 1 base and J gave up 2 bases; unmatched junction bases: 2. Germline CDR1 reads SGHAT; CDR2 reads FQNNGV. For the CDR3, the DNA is TGTGCCAGCAGCTTAGGGGACAGGGTAAACACTGAAGCTTTCTTT. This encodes CASSLGDRVNTEAFF.

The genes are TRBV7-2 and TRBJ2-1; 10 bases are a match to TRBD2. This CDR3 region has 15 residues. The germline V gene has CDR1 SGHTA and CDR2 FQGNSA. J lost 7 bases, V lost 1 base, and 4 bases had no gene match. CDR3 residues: CASSLERGGRNEQFF. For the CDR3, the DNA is TGTGCCAGCAGCTTAGAGCGGGGGGGCCGGAATGAGCAGTTCTTC. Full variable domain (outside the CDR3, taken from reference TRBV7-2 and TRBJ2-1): GAGVSQSPSNKVTEKGKDVELRCDPISGHTALYWYRQSLGQGLEFLIYFQGNSAPDKSGLPSDRFSAERTGGSVSTLTIQRTQQEDSAVYLCASSLERGGRNEQFFGPGTRLTVL.

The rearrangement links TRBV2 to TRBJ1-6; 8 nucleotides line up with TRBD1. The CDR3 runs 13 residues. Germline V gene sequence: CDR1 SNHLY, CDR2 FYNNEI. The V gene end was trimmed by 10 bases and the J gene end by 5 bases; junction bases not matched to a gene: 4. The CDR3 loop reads CATRDRNNSPLHF. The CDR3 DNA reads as TGTGCCACCAGGGACAGGAATAATTCACCCCTCCACTTT.

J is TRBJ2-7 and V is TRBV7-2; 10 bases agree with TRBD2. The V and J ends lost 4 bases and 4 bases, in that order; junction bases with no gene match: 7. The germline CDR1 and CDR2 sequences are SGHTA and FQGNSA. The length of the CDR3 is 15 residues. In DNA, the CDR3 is TGTGCCAGCAGCTCGAGCGGGAGGGCCTGGTACGAGCAGTACTTC. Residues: CASSSSGRAWYEQYF.

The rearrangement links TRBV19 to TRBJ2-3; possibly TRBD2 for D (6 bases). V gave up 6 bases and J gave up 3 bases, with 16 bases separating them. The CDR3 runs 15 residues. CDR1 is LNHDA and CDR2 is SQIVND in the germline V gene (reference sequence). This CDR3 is CASRGGNPGTDTQYF. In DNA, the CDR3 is TGTGCCAGTAGGGGCGGGAACCCCGGGACAGATACGCAGTATTTT.

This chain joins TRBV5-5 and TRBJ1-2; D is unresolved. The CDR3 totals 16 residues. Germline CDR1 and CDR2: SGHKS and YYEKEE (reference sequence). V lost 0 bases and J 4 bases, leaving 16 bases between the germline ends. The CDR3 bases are TGTGCCAGCAGCTTGGAACAGACCTTGGAGGCCTATGGCTACACCTTC. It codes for CASSLEQTLEAYGYTF.

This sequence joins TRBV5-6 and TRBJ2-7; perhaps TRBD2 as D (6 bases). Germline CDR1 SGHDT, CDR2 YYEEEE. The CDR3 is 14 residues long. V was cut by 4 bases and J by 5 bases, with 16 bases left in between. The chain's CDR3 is CASSEEGLDDEQYF. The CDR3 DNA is TGTGCCAGCAGCGAGGAGGGCCTTGATGACGAGCAGTACTTC.

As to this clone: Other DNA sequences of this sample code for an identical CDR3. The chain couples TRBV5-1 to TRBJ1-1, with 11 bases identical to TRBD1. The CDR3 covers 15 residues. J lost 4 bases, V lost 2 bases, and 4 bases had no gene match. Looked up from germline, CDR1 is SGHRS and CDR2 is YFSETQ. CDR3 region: CASSFTGTGGTEAFF. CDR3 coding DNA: TGCGCCAGCAGCTTCACCGGGACAGGGGGCACTGAAGCTTTCTTT.

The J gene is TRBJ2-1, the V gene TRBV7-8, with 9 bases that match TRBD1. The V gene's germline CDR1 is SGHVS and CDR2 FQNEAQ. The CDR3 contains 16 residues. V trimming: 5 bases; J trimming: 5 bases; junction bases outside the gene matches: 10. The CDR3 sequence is CASSRRQGVFDNEQFF. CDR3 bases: TGTGCCAGCAGCAGAAGACAGGGGGTTTTTGACAATGAGCAGTTCTTC.

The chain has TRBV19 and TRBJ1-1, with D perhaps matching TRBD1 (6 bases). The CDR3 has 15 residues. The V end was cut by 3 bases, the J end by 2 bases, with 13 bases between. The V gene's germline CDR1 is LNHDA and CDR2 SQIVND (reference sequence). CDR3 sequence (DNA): TGTGCCAGTAGTATTCGTACAGGGCCCAACACTGAAGCTTTCTTT. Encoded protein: CASSIRTGPNTEAFF.

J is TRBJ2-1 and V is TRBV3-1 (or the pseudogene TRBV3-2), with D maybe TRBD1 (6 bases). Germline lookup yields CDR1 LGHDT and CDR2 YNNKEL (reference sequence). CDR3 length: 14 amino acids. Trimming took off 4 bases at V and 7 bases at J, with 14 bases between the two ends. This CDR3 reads CASSLWTRGNEQFF. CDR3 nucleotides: TGTGCCAGCAGCCTGTGGACCAGGGGAAATGAGCAGTTCTTC.

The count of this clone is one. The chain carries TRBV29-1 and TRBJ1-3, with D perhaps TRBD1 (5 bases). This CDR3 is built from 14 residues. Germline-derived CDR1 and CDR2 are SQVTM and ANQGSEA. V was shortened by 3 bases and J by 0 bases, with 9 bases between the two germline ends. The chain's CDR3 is CSVDSGRSGNTIYF. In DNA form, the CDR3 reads TGCAGCGTTGATTCAGGGCGCTCTGGAAACACCATATATTTT.

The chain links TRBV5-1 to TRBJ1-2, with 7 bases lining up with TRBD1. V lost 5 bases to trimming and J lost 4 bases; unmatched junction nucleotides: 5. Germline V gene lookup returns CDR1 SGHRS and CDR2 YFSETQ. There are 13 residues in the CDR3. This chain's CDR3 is CASRLQGPYGYTF. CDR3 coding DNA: TGCGCCAGCAGACTACAGGGGCCCTATGGCTACACCTTC.

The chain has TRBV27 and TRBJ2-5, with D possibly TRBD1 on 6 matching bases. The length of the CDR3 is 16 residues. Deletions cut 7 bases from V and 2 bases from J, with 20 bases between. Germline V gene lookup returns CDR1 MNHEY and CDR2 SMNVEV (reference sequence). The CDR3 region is CASKVRGRGPQETQYF. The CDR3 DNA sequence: TGTGCCAGCAAGGTCCGGGGCAGGGGTCCTCAAGAGACCCAGTACTTC.

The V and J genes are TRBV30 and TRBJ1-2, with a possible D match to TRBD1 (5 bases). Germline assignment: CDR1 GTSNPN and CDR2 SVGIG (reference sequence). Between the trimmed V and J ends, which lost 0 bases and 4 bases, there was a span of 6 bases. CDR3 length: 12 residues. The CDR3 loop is CAWSVDIYGYTF. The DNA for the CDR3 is TGTGCCTGGAGTGTGGACATCTATGGCTACACCTTC.

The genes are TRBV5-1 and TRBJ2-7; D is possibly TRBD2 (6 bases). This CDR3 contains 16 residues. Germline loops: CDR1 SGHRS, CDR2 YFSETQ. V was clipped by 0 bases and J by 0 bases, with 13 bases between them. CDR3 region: CASSLATAGSSYEQYF. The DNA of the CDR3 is TGCGCCAGCAGCTTGGCGACTGCGGGAAGCTCCTACGAGCAGTACTTC.

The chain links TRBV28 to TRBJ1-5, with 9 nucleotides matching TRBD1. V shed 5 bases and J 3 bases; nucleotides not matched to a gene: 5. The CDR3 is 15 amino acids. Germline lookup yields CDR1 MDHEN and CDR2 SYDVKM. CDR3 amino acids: CASSRGQGINQPQHF. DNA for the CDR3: TGTGCCAGCAGTCGAGGACAGGGGATCAATCAGCCCCAGCATTTT.

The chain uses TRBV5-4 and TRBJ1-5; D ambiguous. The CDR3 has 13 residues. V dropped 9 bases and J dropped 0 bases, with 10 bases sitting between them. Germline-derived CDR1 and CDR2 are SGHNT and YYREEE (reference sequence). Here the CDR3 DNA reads TGTGCCACAGCGGAGGATAGCAATCAGCCCCAGCATTTT. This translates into CATAEDSNQPQHF.

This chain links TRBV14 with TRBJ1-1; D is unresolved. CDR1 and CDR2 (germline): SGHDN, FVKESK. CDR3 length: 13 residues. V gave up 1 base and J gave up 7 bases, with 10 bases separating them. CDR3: CASSQVFSSEAFF. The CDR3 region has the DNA TGTGCCAGCAGCCAAGTGTTTTCGAGTGAAGCTTTCTTT.

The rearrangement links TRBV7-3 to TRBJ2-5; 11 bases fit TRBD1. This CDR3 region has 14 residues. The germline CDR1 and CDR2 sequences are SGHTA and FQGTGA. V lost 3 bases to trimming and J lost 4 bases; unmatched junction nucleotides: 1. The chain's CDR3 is CASSFGTGGETQYF. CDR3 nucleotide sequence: TGTGCCAGCAGCTTTGGGACAGGGGGAGAGACCCAGTACTTC.

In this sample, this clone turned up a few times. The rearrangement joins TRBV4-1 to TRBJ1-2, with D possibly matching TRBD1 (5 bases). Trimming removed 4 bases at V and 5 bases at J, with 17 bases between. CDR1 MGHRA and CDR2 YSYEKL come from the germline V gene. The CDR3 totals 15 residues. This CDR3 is CASSRPDIPGYGYTF. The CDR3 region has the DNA TGCGCCAGCAGCCGCCCGGACATCCCTGGGTATGGCTACACCTTC.

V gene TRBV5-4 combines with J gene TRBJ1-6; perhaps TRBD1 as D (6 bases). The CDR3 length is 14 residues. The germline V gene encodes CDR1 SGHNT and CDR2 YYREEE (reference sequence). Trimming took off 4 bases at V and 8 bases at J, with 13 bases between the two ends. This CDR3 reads CASSLRDIDSPLHF. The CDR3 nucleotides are TGTGCCAGCAGCCTAAGGGACATCGATTCACCCCTCCACTTT.